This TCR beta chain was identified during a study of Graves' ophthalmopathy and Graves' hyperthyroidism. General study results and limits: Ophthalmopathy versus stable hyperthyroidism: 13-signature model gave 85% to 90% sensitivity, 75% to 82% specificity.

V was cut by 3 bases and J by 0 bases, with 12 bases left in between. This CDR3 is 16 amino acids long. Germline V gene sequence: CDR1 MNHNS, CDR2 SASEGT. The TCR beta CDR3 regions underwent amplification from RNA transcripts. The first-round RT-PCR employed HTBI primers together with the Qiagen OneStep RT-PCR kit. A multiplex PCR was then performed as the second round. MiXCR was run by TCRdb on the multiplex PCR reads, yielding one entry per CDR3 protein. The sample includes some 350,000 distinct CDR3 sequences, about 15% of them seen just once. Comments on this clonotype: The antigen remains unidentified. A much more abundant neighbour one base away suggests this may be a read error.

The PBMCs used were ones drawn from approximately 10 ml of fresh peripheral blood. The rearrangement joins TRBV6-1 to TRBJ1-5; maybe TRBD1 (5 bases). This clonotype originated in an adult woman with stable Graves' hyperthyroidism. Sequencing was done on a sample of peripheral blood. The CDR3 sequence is CASSDPAGNSNQPQHF. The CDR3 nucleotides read TGTGCCAGCAGTGACCCCGCAGGGAATAGCAATCAGCCCCAGCATTTT.